This T cell receptor beta chain was identified in a study of shared clonotypes between healthy human individuals. Data came from immunoSEQ multiplex PCR; TCRdb stores just in-frame clones and leaves some out. Of millions of clones in the sample, approximately 95% were seen once. V lost 0 bases to trimming and J lost 8 bases, with 16 bases between them. Germline loops: CDR1 SGHDT, CDR2 YYEEEE. The CDR3 has 15 residues. The source material was naive CD4+ T cells sorted from blood. Subset specified: CD45RA+ positively selected. The chain joins TRBV5-6 to TRBJ2-3; D is perhaps TRBD2 (6 bases). The sequence came from a man aged 18 to 30 in good health. The CDR3 region is CASSLGDLGSGTQYF. Written as DNA, the CDR3 is TGTGCCAGCAGCTTGGGGGACTTGGGCAGCGGTACGCAGTATTTT. The entire variable domain, with the rest obtained from reference TRBV5-6 and TRBJ2-3, is as follows: DAGVTQSPTHLIKTRGQQVTLRCSPKSGHDTVSWYQQALGQGPQFIFQYYEEEERQRGNFPDRFSGHQFPNYSSELNVNALLLGDSALYLCASSLGDLGSGTQYFGPGTRLTVL.